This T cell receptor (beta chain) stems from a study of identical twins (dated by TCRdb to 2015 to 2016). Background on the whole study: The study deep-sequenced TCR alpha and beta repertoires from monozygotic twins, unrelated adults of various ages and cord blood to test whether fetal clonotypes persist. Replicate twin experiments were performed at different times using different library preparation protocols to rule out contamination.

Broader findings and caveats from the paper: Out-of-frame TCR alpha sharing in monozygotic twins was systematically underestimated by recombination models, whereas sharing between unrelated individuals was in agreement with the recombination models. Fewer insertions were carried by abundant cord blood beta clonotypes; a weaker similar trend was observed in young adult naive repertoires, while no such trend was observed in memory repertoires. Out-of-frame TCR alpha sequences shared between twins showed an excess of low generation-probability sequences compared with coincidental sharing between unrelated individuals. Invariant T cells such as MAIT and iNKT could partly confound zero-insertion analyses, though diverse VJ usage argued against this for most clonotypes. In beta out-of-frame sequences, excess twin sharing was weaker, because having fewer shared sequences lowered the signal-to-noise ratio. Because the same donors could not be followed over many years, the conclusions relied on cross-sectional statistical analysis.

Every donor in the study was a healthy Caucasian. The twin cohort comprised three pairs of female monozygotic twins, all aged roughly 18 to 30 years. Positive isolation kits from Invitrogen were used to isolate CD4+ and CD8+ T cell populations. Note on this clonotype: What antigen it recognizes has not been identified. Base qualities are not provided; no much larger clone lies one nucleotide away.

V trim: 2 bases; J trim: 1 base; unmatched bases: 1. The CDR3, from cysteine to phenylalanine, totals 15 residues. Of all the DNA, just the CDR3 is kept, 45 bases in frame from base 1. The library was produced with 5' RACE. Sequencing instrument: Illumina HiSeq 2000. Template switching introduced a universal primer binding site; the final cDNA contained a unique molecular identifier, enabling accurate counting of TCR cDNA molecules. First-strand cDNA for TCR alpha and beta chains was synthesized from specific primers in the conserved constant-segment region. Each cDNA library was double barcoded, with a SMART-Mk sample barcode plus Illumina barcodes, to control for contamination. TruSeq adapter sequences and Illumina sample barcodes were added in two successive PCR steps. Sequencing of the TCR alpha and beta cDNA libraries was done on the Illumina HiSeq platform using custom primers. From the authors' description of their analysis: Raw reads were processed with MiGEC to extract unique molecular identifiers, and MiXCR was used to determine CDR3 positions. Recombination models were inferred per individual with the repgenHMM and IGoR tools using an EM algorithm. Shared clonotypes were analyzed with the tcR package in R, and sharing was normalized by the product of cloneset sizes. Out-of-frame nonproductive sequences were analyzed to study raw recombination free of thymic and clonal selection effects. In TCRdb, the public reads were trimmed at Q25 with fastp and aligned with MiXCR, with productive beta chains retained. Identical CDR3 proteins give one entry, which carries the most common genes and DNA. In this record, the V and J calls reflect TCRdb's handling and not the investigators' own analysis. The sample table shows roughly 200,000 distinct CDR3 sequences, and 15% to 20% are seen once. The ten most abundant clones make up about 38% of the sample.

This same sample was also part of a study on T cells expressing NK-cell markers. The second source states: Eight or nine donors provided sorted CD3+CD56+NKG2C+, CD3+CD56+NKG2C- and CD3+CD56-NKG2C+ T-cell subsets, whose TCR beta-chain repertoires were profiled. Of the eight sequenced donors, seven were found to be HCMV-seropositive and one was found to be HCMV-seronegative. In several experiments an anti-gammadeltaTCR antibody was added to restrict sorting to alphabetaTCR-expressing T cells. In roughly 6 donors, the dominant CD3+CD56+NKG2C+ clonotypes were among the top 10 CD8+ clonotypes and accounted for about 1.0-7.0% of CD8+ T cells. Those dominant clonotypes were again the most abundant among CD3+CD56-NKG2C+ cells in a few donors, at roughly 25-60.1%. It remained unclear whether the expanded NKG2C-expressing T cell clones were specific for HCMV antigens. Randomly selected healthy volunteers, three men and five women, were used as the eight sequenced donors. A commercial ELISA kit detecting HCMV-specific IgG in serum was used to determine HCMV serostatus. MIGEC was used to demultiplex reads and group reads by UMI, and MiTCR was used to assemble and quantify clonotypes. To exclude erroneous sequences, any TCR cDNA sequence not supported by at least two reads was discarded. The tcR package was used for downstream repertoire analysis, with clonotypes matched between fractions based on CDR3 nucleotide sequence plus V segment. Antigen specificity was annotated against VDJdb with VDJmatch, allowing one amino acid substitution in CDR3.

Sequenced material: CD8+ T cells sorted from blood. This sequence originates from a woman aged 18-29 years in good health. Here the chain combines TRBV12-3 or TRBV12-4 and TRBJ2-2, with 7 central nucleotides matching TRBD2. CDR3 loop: CASSLTSENTGELFF. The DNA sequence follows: TGTGCCAGCAGTTTAACTAGCGAGAACACCGGGGAGCTGTTTTTT.